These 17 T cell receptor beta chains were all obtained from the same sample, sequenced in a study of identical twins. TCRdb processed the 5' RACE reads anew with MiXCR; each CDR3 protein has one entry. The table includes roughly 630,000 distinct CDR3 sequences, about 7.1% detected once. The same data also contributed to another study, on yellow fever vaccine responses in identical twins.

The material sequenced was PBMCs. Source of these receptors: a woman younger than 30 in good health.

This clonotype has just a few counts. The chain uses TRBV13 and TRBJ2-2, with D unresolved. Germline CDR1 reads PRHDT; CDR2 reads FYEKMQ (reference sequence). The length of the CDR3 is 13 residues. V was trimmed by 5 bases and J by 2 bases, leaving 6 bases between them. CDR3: CASSPNNTGELFF. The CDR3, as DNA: TGTGCCAGCAGCCCCAATAACACCGGGGAGCTGTTTTTT.

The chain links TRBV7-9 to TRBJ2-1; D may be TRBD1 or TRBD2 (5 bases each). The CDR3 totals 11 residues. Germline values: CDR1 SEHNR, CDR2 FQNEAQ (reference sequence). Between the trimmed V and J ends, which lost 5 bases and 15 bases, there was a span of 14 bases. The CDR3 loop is CASSGTPGRFF. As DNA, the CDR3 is TGTGCCAGCAGCGGGACCCCCGGTCGGTTCTTC.

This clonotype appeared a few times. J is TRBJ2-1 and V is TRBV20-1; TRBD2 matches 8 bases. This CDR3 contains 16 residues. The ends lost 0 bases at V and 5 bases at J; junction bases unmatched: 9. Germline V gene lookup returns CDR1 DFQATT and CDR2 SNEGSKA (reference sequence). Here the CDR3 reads CSARDIGSGNDNEQFF. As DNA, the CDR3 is TGCAGTGCTAGAGATATAGGTAGCGGGAACGACAATGAGCAGTTCTTC.

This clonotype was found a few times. Written as DNA, the CDR3 is TGTGCCAGCATCCCGGCCGGGGGGCTCATGAACACTGAAGCTTTCTTT. The encoded protein is CASIPAGGLMNTEAFF. The V gene is TRBV5-6, the J gene TRBJ1-1, with TRBD1 as a possible D gene (6 bases). The CDR3 has 16 amino acids. The germline gives CDR1 SGHDT, CDR2 YYEEEE. V lost 6 bases to trimming and J lost 0 bases, with 18 bases between them.

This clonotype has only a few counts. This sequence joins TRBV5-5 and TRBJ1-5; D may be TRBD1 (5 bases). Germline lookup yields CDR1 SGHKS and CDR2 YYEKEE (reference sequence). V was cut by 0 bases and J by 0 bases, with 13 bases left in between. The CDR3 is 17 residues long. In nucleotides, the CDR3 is TGTGCCAGCAGCTTGGCCCCCGGGACCGGTAGCAATCAGCCCCAGCATTTT. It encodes CASSLAPGTGSNQPQHF.

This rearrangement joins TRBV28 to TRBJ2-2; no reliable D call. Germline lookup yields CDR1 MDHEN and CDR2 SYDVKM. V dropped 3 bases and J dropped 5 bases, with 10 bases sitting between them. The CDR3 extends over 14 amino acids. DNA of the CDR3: TGTGCCAGCAGTTTTACGACGCGGACCGGGGAGCTGTTTTTT. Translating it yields CASSFTTRTGELFF.

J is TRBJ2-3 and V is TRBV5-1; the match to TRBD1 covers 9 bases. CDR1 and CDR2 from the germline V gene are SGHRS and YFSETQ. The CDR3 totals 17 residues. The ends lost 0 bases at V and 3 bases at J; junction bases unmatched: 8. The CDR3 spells CASSLGDRARGTDTQYF. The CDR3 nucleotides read TGCGCCAGCAGCTTGGGGGACAGGGCCAGGGGGACAGATACGCAGTATTTT.

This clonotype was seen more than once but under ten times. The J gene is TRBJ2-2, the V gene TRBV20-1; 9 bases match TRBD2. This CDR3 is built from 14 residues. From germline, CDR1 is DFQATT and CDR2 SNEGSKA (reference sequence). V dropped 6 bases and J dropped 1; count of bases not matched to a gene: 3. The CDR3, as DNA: TGCAGTGCCCGCGGGGGGGGGAACACCGGGGAGCTGTTTTTT. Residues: CSARGGGNTGELFF.

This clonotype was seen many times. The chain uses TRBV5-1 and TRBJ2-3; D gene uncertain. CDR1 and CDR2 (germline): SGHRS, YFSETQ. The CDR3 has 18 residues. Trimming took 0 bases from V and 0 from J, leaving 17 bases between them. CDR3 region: CASSLAPLGIPSTDTQYF. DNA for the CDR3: TGCGCCAGCAGCTTGGCCCCCCTGGGCATCCCGAGCACAGATACGCAGTATTTT.

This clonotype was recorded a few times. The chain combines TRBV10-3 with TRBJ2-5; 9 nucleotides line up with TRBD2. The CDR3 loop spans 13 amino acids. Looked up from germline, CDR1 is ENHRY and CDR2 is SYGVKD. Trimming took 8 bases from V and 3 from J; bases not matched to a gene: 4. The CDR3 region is CAISERGEETQYF. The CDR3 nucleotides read TGTGCCATCTCGGAGCGGGGGGAAGAGACCCAGTACTTC.

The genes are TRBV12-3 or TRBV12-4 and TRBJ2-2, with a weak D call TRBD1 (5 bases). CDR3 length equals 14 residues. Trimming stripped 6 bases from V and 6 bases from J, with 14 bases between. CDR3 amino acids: CASRDDRISGELFF. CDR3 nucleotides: TGTGCCAGCAGGGACGACAGAATATCCGGGGAGCTGTTTTTT.

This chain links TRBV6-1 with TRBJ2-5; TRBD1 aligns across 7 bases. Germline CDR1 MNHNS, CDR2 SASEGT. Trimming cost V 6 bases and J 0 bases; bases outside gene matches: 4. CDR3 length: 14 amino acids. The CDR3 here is CASRRQGYQETQYF. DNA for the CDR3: TGTGCCAGCAGACGACAGGGCTACCAAGAGACCCAGTACTTC.

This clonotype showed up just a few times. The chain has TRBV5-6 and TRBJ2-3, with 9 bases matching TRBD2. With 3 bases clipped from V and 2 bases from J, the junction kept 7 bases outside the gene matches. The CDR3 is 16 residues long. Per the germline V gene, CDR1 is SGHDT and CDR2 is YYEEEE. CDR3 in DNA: TGTGCCAGCAGCTCCGGACCTAGCGGGACCACAGATACGCAGTATTTT. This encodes CASSSGPSGTTDTQYF.

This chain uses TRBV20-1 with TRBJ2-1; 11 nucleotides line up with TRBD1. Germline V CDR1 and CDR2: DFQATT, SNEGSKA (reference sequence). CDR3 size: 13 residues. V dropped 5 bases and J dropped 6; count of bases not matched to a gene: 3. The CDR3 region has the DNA TGCAGTGCTTGGACAGGGGGCCCCAATGAGCAGTTCTTC. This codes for CSAWTGGPNEQFF.

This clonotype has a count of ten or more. The CDR3 nucleotides are TGCAGTGCCGTTGGGCGGCATGAGCAGTTCTTC. Translated: CSAVGRHEQFF. This sequence joins TRBV20-1 and TRBJ2-1; D is undetermined. This CDR3 has 11 residues. V was shortened by 6 bases and J by 8 bases, with 11 bases between the two germline ends. CDR1 and CDR2 (germline): DFQATT, SNEGSKA (reference sequence).

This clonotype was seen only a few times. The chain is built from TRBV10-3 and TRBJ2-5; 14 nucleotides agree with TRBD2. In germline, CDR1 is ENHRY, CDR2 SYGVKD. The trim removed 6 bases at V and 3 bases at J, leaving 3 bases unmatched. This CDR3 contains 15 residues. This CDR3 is CAIRKGLAGEETQYF. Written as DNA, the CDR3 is TGTGCCATCAGAAAGGGACTAGCGGGGGAAGAGACCCAGTACTTC.

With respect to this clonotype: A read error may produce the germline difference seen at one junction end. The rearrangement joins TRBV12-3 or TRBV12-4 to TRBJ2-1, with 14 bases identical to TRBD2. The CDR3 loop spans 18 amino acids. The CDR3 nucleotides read TGTGCCAGCACCGCGGGACTAGCGGGAGACTGGCCCTACAATGAGCAGCTCTTC. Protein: CASTAGLAGDWPYNEQLF.